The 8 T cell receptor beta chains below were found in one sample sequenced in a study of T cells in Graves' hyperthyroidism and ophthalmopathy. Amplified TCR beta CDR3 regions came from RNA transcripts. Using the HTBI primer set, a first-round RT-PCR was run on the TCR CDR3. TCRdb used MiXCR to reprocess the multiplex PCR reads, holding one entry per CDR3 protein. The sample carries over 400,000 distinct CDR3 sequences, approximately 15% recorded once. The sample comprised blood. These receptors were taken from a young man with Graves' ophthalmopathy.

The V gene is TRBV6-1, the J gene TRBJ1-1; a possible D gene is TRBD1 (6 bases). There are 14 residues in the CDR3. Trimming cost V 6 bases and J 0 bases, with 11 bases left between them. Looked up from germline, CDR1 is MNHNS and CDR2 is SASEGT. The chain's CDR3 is CASRPGTLNTEAFF. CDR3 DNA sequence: TGTGCCAGCAGGCCCGGGACATTGAACACTGAAGCTTTCTTT.

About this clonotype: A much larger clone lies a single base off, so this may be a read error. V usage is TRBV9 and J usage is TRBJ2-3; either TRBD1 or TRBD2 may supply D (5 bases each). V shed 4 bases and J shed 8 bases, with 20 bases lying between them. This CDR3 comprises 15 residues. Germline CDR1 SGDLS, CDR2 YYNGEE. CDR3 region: CASSSEGRWAGTQYF. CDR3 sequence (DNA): TGTGCCAGCAGCTCCGAGGGGCGATGGGCAGGTACGCAGTATTTT.

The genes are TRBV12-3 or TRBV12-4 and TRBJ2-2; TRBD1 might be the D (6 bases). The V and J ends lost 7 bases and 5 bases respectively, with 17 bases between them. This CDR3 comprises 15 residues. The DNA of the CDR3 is TGTGCCAGCAACTTCGGGTCAGGGGTTACCGGGGAGCTGTTTTTT. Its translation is CASNFGSGVTGELFF.

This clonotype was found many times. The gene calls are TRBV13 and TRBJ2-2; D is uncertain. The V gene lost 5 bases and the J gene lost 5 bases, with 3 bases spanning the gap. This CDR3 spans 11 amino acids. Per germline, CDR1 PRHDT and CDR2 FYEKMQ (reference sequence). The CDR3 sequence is CASSPTGELFF. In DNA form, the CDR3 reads TGTGCCAGCAGCCCGACCGGGGAGCTGTTTTTT.

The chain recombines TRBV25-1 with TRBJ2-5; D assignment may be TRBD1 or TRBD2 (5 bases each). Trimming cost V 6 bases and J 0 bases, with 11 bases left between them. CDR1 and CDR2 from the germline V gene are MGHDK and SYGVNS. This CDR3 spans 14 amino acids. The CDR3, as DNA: TGTGCCAGCAGCGGGGCCGAAAACCAAGAGACCCAGTACTTC. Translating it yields CASSGAENQETQYF.

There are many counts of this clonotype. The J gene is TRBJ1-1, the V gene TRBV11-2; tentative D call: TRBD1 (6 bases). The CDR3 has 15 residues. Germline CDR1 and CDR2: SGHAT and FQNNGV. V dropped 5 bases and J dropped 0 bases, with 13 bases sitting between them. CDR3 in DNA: TGTGCCAGCAGCGCACGGGACATAGTGAACACTGAAGCTTTCTTT. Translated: CASSARDIVNTEAFF.

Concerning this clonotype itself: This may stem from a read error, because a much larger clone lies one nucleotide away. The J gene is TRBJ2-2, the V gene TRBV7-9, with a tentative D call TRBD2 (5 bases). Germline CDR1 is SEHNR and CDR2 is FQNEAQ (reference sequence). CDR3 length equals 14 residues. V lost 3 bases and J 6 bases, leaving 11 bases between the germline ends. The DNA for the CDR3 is TGTGCCAGCAGCTTGAGAGGGTTCGCCGGGGAGCTGTTTTTT. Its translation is CASSLRGFAGELFF.

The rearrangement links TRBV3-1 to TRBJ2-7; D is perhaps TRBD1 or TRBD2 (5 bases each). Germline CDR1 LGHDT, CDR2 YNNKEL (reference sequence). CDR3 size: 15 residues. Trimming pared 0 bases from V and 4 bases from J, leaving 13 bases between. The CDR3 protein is CASSQDSGAPYEQYF. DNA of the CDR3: TGTGCCAGCAGCCAAGATTCCGGGGCCCCATACGAGCAGTACTTC.